Detailed here is one T cell receptor beta chain. Its antigen is not yet known. Base qualities were left out, and no much larger clone turns up one base away. The sample comes from a study of CD8 T cells in Susac syndrome (dated 2019 in TCRdb). The study in broad terms: Of the Susac syndrome patients who were sequenced, 8 or 9 were in clinical remission while six had clinically active disease. Susac syndrome patients were therapy-naive, on corticosteroids (some also receiving IVIg), or on IVIg alone at blood withdrawal. Whether CD8+ T cell activation and differentiation in Susac syndrome was antigen driven was tested using repertoire sequencing.

Findings and caveats that apply to the study as a whole: The TCR sequencing and HLA analysis was acknowledged to have included a relatively small number of individuals. The CD4+ T cell repertoire of patients with Susac syndrome showed no detectable clonal expansion.

RNA was extracted with the RNeasy kit and 0.5 to 1 ug was reverse transcribed using random hexamers. The immunoSEQ multiplex PCR assay, covering 54 Vbeta and 13 Jbeta segments, was used to amplify TCR beta CDR3 regions. To correct PCR amplification bias, a synthetic template baseline was used for both primer optimization and computational correction. In the original analysis: Reads were assigned to V, D and J genes according to IMGT and analyzed in immunoSEQ Analyzer, with only productive sequences retained. Clonality was calculated as one minus the Shannon entropy normalized by log2 of the number of productive unique sequences. For each patient and control, public and private clones were evaluated within the 100 most prevalent clones. Clones were defined as Susac-specific when absent from the healthy and MS cohorts, from over 950 published viral clones and from other ImmuneACCESS disease sequences. Using fastp trimming at Q25 and MiXCR clonotype assembly, TCRdb reanalyzed the public sequencing data and kept in-frame beta chains. Under each unique CDR3 protein, matching rows form one entry showing the most common genes and DNA. The V and J calls and clone size come from TCRdb's table, not from the authors' own analysis. The table for this sample lists about 240,000 distinct CDR3 sequences; 90% to 97% of them were counted only once. The ten most abundant clones make up about 0.1% of the sample.

V lost 1 base and J lost 7 bases; the stretch between them is 11 bases long. Via the germline V gene (reference sequence), CDR1 is LGHDT and CDR2 YNNKEL. The CDR3 covers 14 residues, taking in both the cysteine and the phenylalanine. Just CDR3 DNA is preserved here, 42 bases in frame from base 1. Peripheral blood CD8+ and CD4+ T cells from healthy donors, Susac syndrome patients and multiple sclerosis patients were profiled using high-throughput TCR beta sequencing. Susac syndrome patients met recently defined diagnostic criteria for definite or probable disease. Bulk CD8+ and CD4+ T cells were purified by magnetic negative isolation, whereas CD8+ TEMRA cells were enriched by FACS. Blood was drawn into EDTA tubes, processed within 24 hours, and PBMCs were isolated by density gradient centrifugation. PBMCs destined for TCR sequencing were cryopreserved in liquid nitrogen and later thawed in a 37 °C water bath. Purity of sorted or isolated CD4+, CD8+ and CD8+ TEMRA cells was at least 90%.

This TCR came from a human donor with Susac syndrome. The chain uses TRBV3-1 and TRBJ2-4; the D region possibly corresponds to TRBD1 (6 bases align). The sequenced sample consisted of CD4+ T cells from PBMCs. The sequenced DNA is TGTGCCAGCAGCCAAGGGACAGATGGGAACATTCAGTACTTC. This yields the protein CASSQGTDGNIQYF.